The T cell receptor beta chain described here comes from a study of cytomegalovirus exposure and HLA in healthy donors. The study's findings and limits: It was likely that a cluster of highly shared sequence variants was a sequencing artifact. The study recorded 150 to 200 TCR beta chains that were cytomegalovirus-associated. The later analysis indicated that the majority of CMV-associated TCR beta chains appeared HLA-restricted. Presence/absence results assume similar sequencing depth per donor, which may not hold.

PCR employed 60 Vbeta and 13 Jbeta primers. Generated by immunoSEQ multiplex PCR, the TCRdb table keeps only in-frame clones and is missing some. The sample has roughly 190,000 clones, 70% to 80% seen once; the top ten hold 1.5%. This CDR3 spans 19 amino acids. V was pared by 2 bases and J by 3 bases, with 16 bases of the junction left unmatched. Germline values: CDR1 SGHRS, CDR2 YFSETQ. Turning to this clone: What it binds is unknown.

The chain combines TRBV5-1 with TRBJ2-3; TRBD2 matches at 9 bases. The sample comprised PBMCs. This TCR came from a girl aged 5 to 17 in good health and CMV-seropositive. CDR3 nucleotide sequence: TGCGCCAGCAGCTTCGGCGGGGGGGCCATATCGGCAGTAACAGATACGCAGTATTTT. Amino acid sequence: CASSFGGGAISAVTDTQYF.